This T cell receptor (beta chain) came from a study of blood T cells in healthy people across ages. The authors ran a second PCR of roughly 6 to 12 cycles using a sample-barcoded 5' primer and a J-beta primer mix. MiXCR, run by TCRdb on the 5' RACE reads, gives a single entry per CDR3 protein. The repertoire holds 910,000 or so distinct CDR3 sequences, with just over 50% as singletons. To note about this clonotype: The target antigen is unknown.

J gave up 3 bases and V 5 bases, and 5 bases lay outside the gene matches. The CDR3 length is 14 residues. The study, taken as a whole, reports: Diversity was higher, and naive CD4+ cells more numerous, in long-lived donors than in aged donors.

Sequencing input: blood. This TCR was recovered from a woman aged 55-75 years in good health. V is TRBV12-3 or TRBV12-4 and J is TRBJ2-7; 9 bases agree with TRBD2. CDR3 residues: CASSRSGRYYEQYF. The DNA of the CDR3 is TGTGCCAGCAGTCGTAGCGGGAGATACTACGAGCAGTACTTC.